This T cell receptor beta chain was profiled in a study of Ad26.COV2.S vaccination and SARS-CoV-2 variants. The repertoire was sequenced with immunoSEQ multiplex PCR; TCRdb's copy has only in-frame clones and lacks some. The sample holds 250,000 to 300,000 clones, approximately 87% seen once. There are 18 residues in the CDR3. Trimming removed 1 base from V and 0 bases from J, with 18 bases in between. Germline CDR1 is MNHEY and CDR2 is SMNVEV (reference sequence). Documented treatment: some 20 received Ad26.COV2.S at low or high dose, single or two shots; roughly five received placebo; per-sample allocation not given. Material that was analyzed had been drawn on day 63 after the first vaccine or placebo injection.

The origin of this receptor is a person aged 18-60 years who received the Ad26.COV2.S COVID-19 vaccine or a placebo. V gene TRBV27 combines with J gene TRBJ2-5; a possible D gene is TRBD2 (5 bases). The starting material was peripheral blood, obtained in a trial of Ad26.COV2.S vaccine versus placebo. The CDR3 protein is CASSLLSGEPVYQETQYF. The CDR3 coding sequence is TGTGCCAGCAGTTTATTATCCGGGGAGCCCGTGTACCAAGAGACCCAGTACTTC.